The clone carrying this TCR beta chain showed up many times. The antigen remains undetermined. The entry originates in a study of neurological immune-mediated disorders. Study context: Of the roughly 35 patients with multiple sclerosis, about 31 had relapsing-remitting MS, whereas the remaining 3 had secondary progressive MS.

Study results and limitations: The repertoires of 18 of 34 multiple sclerosis patients were placed by phylogenetic grouping in a single related-CDR3 cluster, which may be a signature.

One entry per CDR3 protein, called by TCRdb with MiXCR from the 5' RACE reads. This repertoire shows around 65,000 distinct CDR3 sequences, around 5% found once; its top ten account for about 5%. V was cut by 0 bases and J by 8 bases, with 13 bases left in between. Germline CDR1 is KGHSH and CDR2 is LQKENI. The length of the CDR3 is 14 residues. The unsorted libraries originated from 2 million PBMCs kept at -80 C. This clonotype was sampled from a human donor with multiple sclerosis. The donor label of this sample is uncertain. Input material: PBMCs. This rearrangement joins TRBV18 to TRBJ1-2, with D unclear. CDR3 sequence (DNA): TGTGCCAGCTCACCACCGGGCCCCTTGGGGGGCTACACCTTC. It yields the protein CASSPPGPLGGYTF. Full variable domain (remainder filled in from reference TRBV18 and TRBJ1-2): NAGVMQNPRHLVRRRGQEARLRCSPMKGHSHVYWYRQLPEEGLKFMVYLQKENIIDESGMPKERFSAEFPKEGPSILRIQQVVRGDSAAYFCASSPPGPLGGYTFGSGTRLTVV.